What follows are 9 T cell receptor beta chains derived from one specimen sequenced in a study of early T cells in non-severe SARS-CoV-2 infection. TCRdb re-called the 5' RACE reads through MiXCR, storing one row per CDR3 protein. The sample carries around 99,000 distinct CDR3 sequences, 15% to 20% recorded once. The sequenced sample was whole blood, obtained at baseline. The source is an adult who was a healthcare worker with PCR-confirmed SARS-CoV-2 infection or an uninfected control (not recorded which).

This clonotype was recorded a few times. The chain carries TRBV28 and TRBJ2-7, with D perhaps TRBD1 or TRBD2 (6 bases each). The germline V gene encodes CDR1 MDHEN and CDR2 SYDVKM. Trimming removed 9 bases from V and 1 base from J, with 16 bases in between. The CDR3 covers 14 residues. CDR3 sequence reads: CASRGRRASYEQYF. CDR3 bases: TGTGCCAGTCGGGGGCGGAGGGCTTCCTACGAGCAGTACTTC.

This clonotype was recorded many times. The chain couples TRBV28 to TRBJ2-5, with D possibly matching TRBD2 (5 bases). This CDR3 has 13 amino acids. From germline, CDR1 is MDHEN and CDR2 SYDVKM. The V and J ends lost 4 bases and 4 bases respectively, with 10 bases between them. In nucleotides, the CDR3 is TGTGCCAGCAGTTGGACTTCCCTAGAGACCCAGTACTTC. Its protein product is CASSWTSLETQYF. The variable domain in full, completed from reference TRBV28 and TRBJ2-5, reads DVKVTQSSRYLVKRTGEKVFLECVQDMDHENMFWYRQDPGLGLRLIYFSYDVKMKEKGDIPEGYSVSREKKERFSLILESASTNQTSMYLCASSWTSLETQYFGPGTRLLVL.

This chain connects TRBV25-1 to TRBJ2-4; 8 positions match TRBD2. V was clipped by 6 bases and J by 5 bases; unmatched bases: 3. This CDR3 is built from 13 residues. Looked up from germline, CDR1 is MGHDK and CDR2 is SYGVNS. This CDR3 reads CASSGRGENIQYF. The CDR3 region has the DNA TGTGCCAGCAGCGGGAGGGGGGAAAACATTCAGTACTTC.

In its sample, this clonotype was seen many times. This chain uses TRBV12-3 or TRBV12-4 with TRBJ2-1, with 8 bases fitting TRBD2. J lost 4 bases, V lost 6 bases, and 8 bases had no gene match. The length of the CDR3 is 15 residues. CDR3 protein: CASSLSGMKYNEQFF. For the CDR3, the DNA is TGTGCCAGCAGCCTTAGCGGGATGAAGTACAATGAGCAGTTCTTC.

The chain is built from TRBV3-1 and TRBJ2-3, with D perhaps matching TRBD2 (7 bases). V lost 5 bases, J lost 0 bases, and 9 bases lay in between. This CDR3 is 14 amino acids long. CDR1 is LGHDT, CDR2 YNNKEL, per germline (reference sequence). CDR3 in DNA: TGTGCCAGCAGCGGGGGGGCTAGCACAGATACGCAGTATTTT. This gives the protein CASSGGASTDTQYF.

The J gene is TRBJ2-7, the V gene TRBV20-1; possibly TRBD1 for D (6 bases). The V and J ends lost 5 bases and 4 bases respectively, with 18 bases between them. The CDR3 contains 14 residues. The germline gives CDR1 DFQATT, CDR2 SNEGSKA (reference sequence). The CDR3 nucleotides read TGCAGTGCTGCCTCGATTAACAGGGATTACGAGCAGTACTTC. The encoded protein is CSAASINRDYEQYF.

The rearrangement joins TRBV7-2 to TRBJ2-7; D is ambiguous. The germline V and J ends were trimmed by 5 bases and 5 bases, with 13 bases remaining between them. Germline V gene sequence: CDR1 SGHTA, CDR2 FQGNSA. The CDR3 is 13 residues long. The CDR3, as DNA: TGTGCCAGCAGCCCGCATAAATCCCACGAGCAGTACTTC. This encodes CASSPHKSHEQYF.

The V call is TRBV27, the J call TRBJ2-7; D unresolved. V was shortened by 3 bases and J by 5 bases, with 11 bases between the two germline ends. This CDR3 is built from 13 residues. The germline V gene encodes CDR1 MNHEY and CDR2 SMNVEV (reference sequence). CDR3 sequence: CASSLRRRDEQYF. Written as DNA, the CDR3 is TGTGCCAGCAGTTTGAGGCGTCGGGACGAGCAGTACTTC.

This clonotype was detected only a few times. The chain is built from TRBV20-1 and TRBJ2-5; a weak D match, TRBD2 (5 bases). CDR1 is DFQATT and CDR2 is SNEGSKA in the germline V gene (reference sequence). The V gene lost 5 bases and the J gene lost 2 bases, with 9 bases spanning the gap. The CDR3 has 12 residues. In nucleotides, the CDR3 is TGCAGTGCTGGCGGGCCTCAAGAGACCCAGTACTTC. Translating gives CSAGGPQETQYF.